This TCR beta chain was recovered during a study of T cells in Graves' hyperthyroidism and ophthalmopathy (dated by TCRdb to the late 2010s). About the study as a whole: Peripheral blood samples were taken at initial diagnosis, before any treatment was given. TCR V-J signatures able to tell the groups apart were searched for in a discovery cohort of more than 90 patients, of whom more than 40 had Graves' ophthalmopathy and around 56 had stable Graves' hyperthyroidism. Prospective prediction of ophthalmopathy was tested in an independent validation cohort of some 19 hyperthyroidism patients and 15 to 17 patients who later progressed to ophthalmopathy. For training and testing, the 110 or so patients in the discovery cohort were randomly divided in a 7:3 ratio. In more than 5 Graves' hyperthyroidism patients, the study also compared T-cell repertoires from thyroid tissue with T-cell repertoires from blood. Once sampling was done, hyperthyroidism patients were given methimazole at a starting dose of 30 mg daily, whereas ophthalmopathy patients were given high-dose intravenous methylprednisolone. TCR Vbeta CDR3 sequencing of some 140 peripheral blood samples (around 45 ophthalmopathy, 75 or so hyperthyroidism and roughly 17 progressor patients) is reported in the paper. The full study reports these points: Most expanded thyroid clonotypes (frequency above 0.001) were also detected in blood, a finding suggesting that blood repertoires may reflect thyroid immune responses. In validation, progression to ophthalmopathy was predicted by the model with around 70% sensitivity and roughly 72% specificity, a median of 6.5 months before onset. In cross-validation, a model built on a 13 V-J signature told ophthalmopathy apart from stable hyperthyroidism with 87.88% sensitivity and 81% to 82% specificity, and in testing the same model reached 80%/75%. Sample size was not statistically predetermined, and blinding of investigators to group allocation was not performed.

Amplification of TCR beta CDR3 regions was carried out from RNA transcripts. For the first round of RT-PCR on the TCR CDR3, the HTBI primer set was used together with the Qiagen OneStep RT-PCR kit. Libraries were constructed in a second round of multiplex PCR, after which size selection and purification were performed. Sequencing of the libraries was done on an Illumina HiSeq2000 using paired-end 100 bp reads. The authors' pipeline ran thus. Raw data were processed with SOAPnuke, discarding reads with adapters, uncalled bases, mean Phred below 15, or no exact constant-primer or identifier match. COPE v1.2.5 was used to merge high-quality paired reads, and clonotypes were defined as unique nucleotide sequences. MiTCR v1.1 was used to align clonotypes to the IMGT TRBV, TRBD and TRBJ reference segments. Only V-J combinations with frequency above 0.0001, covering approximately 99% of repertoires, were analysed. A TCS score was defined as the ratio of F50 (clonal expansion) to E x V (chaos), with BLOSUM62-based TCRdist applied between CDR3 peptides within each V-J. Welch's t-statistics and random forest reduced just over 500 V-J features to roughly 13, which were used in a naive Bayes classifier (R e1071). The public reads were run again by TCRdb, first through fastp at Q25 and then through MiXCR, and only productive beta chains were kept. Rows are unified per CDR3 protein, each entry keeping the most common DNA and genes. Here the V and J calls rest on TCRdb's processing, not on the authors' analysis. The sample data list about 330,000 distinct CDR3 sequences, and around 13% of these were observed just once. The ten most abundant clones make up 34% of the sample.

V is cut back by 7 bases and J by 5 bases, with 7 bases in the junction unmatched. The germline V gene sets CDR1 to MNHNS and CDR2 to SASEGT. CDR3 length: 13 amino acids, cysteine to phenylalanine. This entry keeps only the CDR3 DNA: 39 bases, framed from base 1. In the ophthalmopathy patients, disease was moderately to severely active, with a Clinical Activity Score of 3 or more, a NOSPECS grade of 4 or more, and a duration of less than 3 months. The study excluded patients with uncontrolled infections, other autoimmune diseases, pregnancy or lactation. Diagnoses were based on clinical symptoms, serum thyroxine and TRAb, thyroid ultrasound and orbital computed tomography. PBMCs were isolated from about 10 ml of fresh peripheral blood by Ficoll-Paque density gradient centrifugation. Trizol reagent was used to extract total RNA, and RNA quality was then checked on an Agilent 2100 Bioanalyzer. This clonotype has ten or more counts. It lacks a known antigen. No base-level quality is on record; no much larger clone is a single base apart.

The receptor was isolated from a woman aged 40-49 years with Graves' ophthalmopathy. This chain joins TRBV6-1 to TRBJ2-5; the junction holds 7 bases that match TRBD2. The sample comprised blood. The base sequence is TGTGCCAGCACCGTCTTGCGGGGGGAGACCCAGTACTTC. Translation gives CASTVLRGETQYF.